This T cell receptor (beta chain) derives from a study of tumor-infiltrating lymphocytes in localized non-small cell lung cancer (dated by TCRdb to about 2021). At the level of the whole study: Several histologies were represented in the cohort, which also included both smokers and never-smokers as well as patients whose samples were collected after neoadjuvant chemotherapy. Each patient provided resected tumor tissue plus uninvolved lung tissue from the same patient, with the uninvolved lung tissue described as non-adjacent to the tumor. The same patients underwent several integrated assays, with TCR sequencing performed together with flow cytometry, multiplex immunofluorescence, RNA-seq, exome sequencing and proteomics. For roughly 56 patients, immunoSEQ T-cell fraction was compared between paired tumor and uninvolved lung. In total, the ICON cohort was made up of 150 or so surgical patients who had localized non-small cell lung cancer and whose tumors were resected.

General findings and caveats noted by the study authors: In line with immunofluorescence CD3 counts, TCRbeta sequencing supported higher T cell infiltration in tumors compared with uninvolved lung tissue. Recurrence-free survival showed no association with tumor T-cell fraction measured by TCR sequencing (p = 0.61). TCR-derived T-cell fraction did not differ between the flow cytometry-defined immunotypes IM1 (good prognosis) and IM2 (poor prognosis). Because assay coverage varied across patients depending on available tissue quantity, TCR sequencing was performed for only a subset of the cohort. Because different assays used different pieces of the same tissue, technical variation could not be distinguished from intratumor heterogeneity.

Enrollment in ICON was initiated in early 2016, and the last patient was enrolled in late 2018. Fresh tumor and matched uninvolved tissue for in-depth immune analyses, including TCR sequencing, were collected from a subcohort of some 69 patients. TCR sequencing was performed on DNA isolated from bulk tissue, without cell sorting. The immunoSEQ assay used for TCR sequencing gave the T-cell fraction in both tumor and uninvolved lung tissue. The study's processing was this. For survival analysis, patients were split into high (upper tertile) and low (lower two tertiles) T-cell fraction groups and compared by log-rank test. A signed-rank test was used to check for differences in T-cell fraction between paired tumor and uninvolved lung. In TCRdb, the immuneACCESS table is reduced to in-frame sequences with V and J assigned. These tables do not hold every clone; where another copy was compared, an unresolved V gene accounts for under half, and the others remain unexplained. V and J calls and clone size follow that table, whereas D and trimming were derived from the DNA. The sample includes roughly 14,000 clones, with 65% to 75% observed a single time. Of the sample, 4.1% falls within the top ten clones.

About this clone itself: Its antigen has not been determined. It has no much larger one-base neighbor in the sample; base qualities were not kept.

According to the germline V gene, CDR1 reads KGHSH and CDR2 reads LQKENI. Germline trimming: 0 bases from V, 1 base from J; junction bases outside gene matches: 5. The CDR3 spans 16 residues, from the cysteine through the phenylalanine. The retained sequence is limited to the CDR3, 48 bases, with the frame set at the first base. The sequenced material came from lung tumor tissue. This clonotype was obtained from a human donor with non-small cell lung cancer. The sequence joins TRBV18 to TRBJ1-2; TRBD1 agrees with 7 junctional bases. The nucleotide sequence reads TGTGCCAGCTCACCACCGGGGACAGTCCTTAACTATGGCTACACCTTC. It encodes CASSPPGTVLNYGYTF.